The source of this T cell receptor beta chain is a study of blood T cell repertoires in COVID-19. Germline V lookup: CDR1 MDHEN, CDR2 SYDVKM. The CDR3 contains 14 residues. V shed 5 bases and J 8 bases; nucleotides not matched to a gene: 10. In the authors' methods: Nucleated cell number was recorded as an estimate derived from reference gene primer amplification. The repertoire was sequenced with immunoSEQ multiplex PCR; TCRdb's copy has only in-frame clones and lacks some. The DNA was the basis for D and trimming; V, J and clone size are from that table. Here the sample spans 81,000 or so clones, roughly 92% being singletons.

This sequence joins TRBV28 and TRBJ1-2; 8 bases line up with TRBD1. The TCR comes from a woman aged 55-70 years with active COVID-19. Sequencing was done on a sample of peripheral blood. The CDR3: CASSIRTGQQGYTF. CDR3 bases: TGTGCCAGCAGTATCCGGACAGGGCAGCAGGGCTACACCTTC.